This T cell receptor beta chain was retrieved from a study of blood T cell repertoires in COVID-19 (dated by TCRdb to about 2020). Background on the whole study: Collaborator samples came from the United States, Italy and Spain and covered acute and convalescent phases of COVID-19. Samples were obtained from the ongoing ImmuneRACE study (first 160 participants) and from some 1,300 subjects provided by 6 global collaborators. The sample metadata nearly always contained a de-identified subject ID, COVID-19 status, age in years and sex. The repertoires were released in a freely available public database meant as a resource for research on the immune response to SARS-CoV-2. The dataset comprised deeply sampled blood TCRbeta repertoires from subjects exposed to, actively infected with, or recovered from COVID-19. The prospective study material was composed of cDNA or gDNA derived from T cells, B-cell-depleted T cells, or PBMCs. Where HLA class I and class II types were available, the types were taken from metadata supplied by the sample provider, not from assay-based typing. What the work shows at the level of the full study, not this receptor alone: The quantity of clinical and demographic metadata differed by source and by participant and was supplied without curation.

Sequences SGHVS (CDR1) and FNYEAQ (CDR2) are obtained from the germline V gene. Relative to germline, V is 4 bases shorter and J is 3 bases shorter, with 19 bases between their ends. Taken from cysteine to phenylalanine, the CDR3 has 16 residues. Only the CDR3 DNA stays, 48 bases, in frame from base 1. The immunoSEQ Assay, a bias-controlled multiplex PCR, was used to amplify TCRbeta CDR3 regions from genomic DNA. The paper's processing steps were these. The number of nucleated cells in each sample was estimated from the amplification of reference gene primers within the assay. To quantify the absolute abundance of each unique TCRbeta CDR3 rearrangement, sequence reads were collapsed and filtered. For each sample, productive Simpson clonality was calculated by taking the square root of Simpson's diversity index across productive rearrangements. What TCRdb holds here is the immuneACCESS table cut down to in-frame rearrangements. Part of the clones is not present; checked against another copy, under half of the missing clones reflect an unresolved V gene, and the others are unexplained. The V and J calls and clone size are taken from that table; D and trimming were inferred from the DNA. The sample table shows hundreds of thousands of clones, and around nine tenths are seen once. Roughly 0.69% of the sample goes to the ten largest clones.

Each collaborating institution followed its own protocols to collect whole blood in K2EDTA tubes. For TCRbeta analysis, collaborator samples were shipped as frozen whole blood, as isolated PBMCs, or as DNA extracted from either sample type. As regards this clone: Its antigen is not yet known. The input lacks base qualities; no much larger clone sits a single base away.

Source material: peripheral blood. The chain couples TRBV7-6 to TRBJ2-7; 5 matching bases give a weak D call of TRBD1. This TCR was recovered from a man aged 40-49 years with acute or convalescent COVID-19. The CDR3: CASSSGVGQGGYEQYF. The DNA reads as follows: TGTGCCAGCAGCTCGGGTGTGGGCCAGGGTGGCTACGAGCAGTACTTC.